The rows below give T cell receptor beta chains drawn from one sample of a study of blood T cell repertoires in COVID-19. TCRdb's copy holds only in-frame clones and misses some; the assay was immunoSEQ multiplex PCR. The repertoire consists of about 190,000 clones, with about 88% occurring once and the leading ten covering under 4%. The sample was PBMCs or T cells enriched from blood (not recorded which). The origin of the receptors is a woman in her thirties who had recovered from COVID-19. The CDR3 runs from the conserved cysteine through the conserved F or W. D genes are given only for firm matches. The size field is filled for only some rows; it gives once, few, many or a size class.

>TRBV18|TRBJ1-5|-|TRBD1
CASSPGRGDQPQHF
TGTGCCAGCTCCCCCGGCAGGGGGGATCAGCCCCAGCATTTT
>TRBV19|TRBJ2-5|-|TRBD1
CATPGQGACETQYF
TGTGCCACCCCGGGACAGGGGGCTTGTGAGACCCAGTACTTC
>TRBV18|TRBJ1-1|-|-
CASSPTPGGTEAFF
TGTGCCAGCTCACCAACCCCGGGGGGCACTGAAGCTTTCTTT
>TRBV28|TRBJ1-1|-|-
CASSLQVNTEAFF
TGTGCCAGCAGCCTACAGGTGAACACTGAAGCTTTCTTT
>TRBV5-6|TRBJ2-3|-|TRBD2
CASSFRRTSGRRNTQYF
TGTGCCAGCAGCTTCCGCCGGACTAGCGGGAGGAGAAATACGCAGTATTTT
>TRBV3-1/TRBV3-2|TRBJ2-2|few|TRBD1
CASSQARTGTNTGELFF
TGTGCCAGCAGCCAGGCCCGGACAGGAACGAACACCGGGGAGCTGTTTTTT
>TRBV30|TRBJ2-7|-|TRBD1
CAWRDGTGFYEQYF
TGTGCCTGGAGGGACGGGACAGGGTTTTACGAGCAGTACTTC
>TRBV5-6|TRBJ1-5|-|-
CASSATVVGPQHF
TGTGCCAGCAGCGCGACAGTAGTAGGGCCCCAGCATTTT
>TRBV29-1|TRBJ1-2|-|TRBD1
CSDTPVPGQGAGGYTF
TGCAGCGACACTCCCGTACCAGGACAGGGGGCCGGTGGCTACACCTTC
>TRBV5-1|TRBJ1-2|few|TRBD1
CASSPGTGASGYTF
TGCGCCAGCAGCCCTGGGACAGGGGCCAGTGGCTACACCTTC
>TRBV11-2|TRBJ1-1|-|-
CASSLSLSMNTEAFF
TGTGCCAGCAGCTTAAGCTTGTCTATGAACACTGAAGCTTTCTTT